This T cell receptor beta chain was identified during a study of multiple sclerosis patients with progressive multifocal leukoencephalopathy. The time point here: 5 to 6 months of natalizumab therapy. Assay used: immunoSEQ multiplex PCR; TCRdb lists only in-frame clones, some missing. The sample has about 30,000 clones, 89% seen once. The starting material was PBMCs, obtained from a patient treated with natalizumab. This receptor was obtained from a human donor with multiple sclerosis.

CDR3 amino acids: CASSPTSGKIGEQYF. The DNA for the CDR3 is TGTGCCAGCAGCCCAACTAGCGGGAAAATCGGCGAGCAGTACTTC. The rearrangement uses TRBV11-2 and TRBJ2-7; 10 bases align to TRBD2. The CDR3 has 15 residues. Germline V gene lookup returns CDR1 SGHAT and CDR2 FQNNGV. Trimming cost V 5 bases and J 6 bases; bases outside gene matches: 10.